This T cell receptor beta chain was retrieved from a study of Graves' ophthalmopathy and Graves' hyperthyroidism (dated by TCRdb to the late 2010s). Notes on the research overall: Peripheral blood was collected at initial diagnosis, prior to any treatment. For independent validation, a separate cohort was made up of about 18 hyperthyroidism patients plus 17 patients who later progressed from hyperthyroidism to ophthalmopathy. To tell Graves' ophthalmopathy apart from Graves' hyperthyroidism, and to predict which patients would progress to ophthalmopathy, the study relied on TCR beta repertoire signatures. In total, approximately 140 blood samples were TCR-sequenced: 40 to 45 ophthalmopathy, approximately 80 hyperthyroidism and about 17 hyperthyroidism-to-ophthalmopathy patients. To explore V-J signatures distinguishing ophthalmopathy from hyperthyroidism, a discovery set of 100 or so patients (roughly 45 ophthalmopathy, roughly 55 stable hyperthyroidism) was enrolled. In roughly 6 hyperthyroidism patients, the T-cell repertoire of thyroid tissue was compared with the T-cell repertoire of blood. After sampling, hyperthyroidism patients received methimazole starting at 30 mg daily, and ophthalmopathy patients received high-dose intravenous methylprednisolone. For training and testing, the 80 to 100 patients in the discovery cohort were randomly divided in a 7:3 ratio.

Overall study outcomes, separate from this receptor: Ophthalmopathy was separated from stable hyperthyroidism by the 13-signature model with just under 90% sensitivity and 81% to 83% specificity in cross-validation and with 80%/75% in the test set. No statistical method was used to predetermine the sample size, and group allocation was not hidden from the investigators. In validation, the model predicted ophthalmopathy progression with less than 71% sensitivity and approximately 75% specificity; roughly 12 predicted patients were CT-confirmed with GO in a median of approximately 6.5 months. Most expanded thyroid clonotypes with a frequency above 0.001 also appeared in blood, which suggests that blood repertoires may reflect the immune response in the thyroid.

Patients with ophthalmopathy had moderately to severely active disease, with a Clinical Activity Score of 3 or more, a NOSPECS grade of 4 or more, and a disease duration of less than 3 months. Patients with other autoimmune diseases, uncontrolled infections, pregnancy or lactation were excluded from the study. Diagnosis relied on clinical symptoms, serum thyroxine, TRAb, thyroid ultrasound and orbital computed tomography. PBMCs were isolated from approximately 10 ml of fresh peripheral blood by Ficoll-Paque density gradient centrifugation. Total RNA was extracted with Trizol reagent and quality-checked on an Agilent 2100 Bioanalyzer. From the cysteine through the phenylalanine, the CDR3 covers 14 amino acids. Kept here is only the CDR3 DNA, which spans 42 bases and is read in frame from base 1. V gives up 3 bases and J gives up 5 bases, and the segment between their germline ends measures 11 bases. For CDR1 and CDR2, the germline V gene lists KGHSH and LQKENI.

For repertoire sequencing, the TCR beta CDR3 regions were amplified from RNA transcripts. HTBI primers and the Qiagen OneStep RT-PCR kit were used in a first-round RT-PCR, which was followed by a second-round multiplex PCR, size selection and purification. The libraries underwent paired-end sequencing with 100 bp reads on an Illumina HiSeq2000. The paper's data handling went like this. Reads were processed with SOAPnuke, discarding reads with adapters, uncalled bases, mean Phred below 15, or no exact constant-primer or identifier match. COPE v1.2.5 was used to merge high-quality paired reads. Unique nucleotide sequences were defined as clonotypes and aligned to IMGT TRB V, D and J references using MiTCR v1.1. The analysis was limited to V-J combinations with a frequency above 0.0001, which together covered just over 98% of the repertoires. For each V-J combination, a TCR clonal expansion and chaos score was defined as the ratio of F50 clonal expansion to chaos observed in the TCRdist matrix. Welch's t-statistics and random forest were used to narrow the features down to approximately 13 V-J combinations, which were then fed into a naive Bayes classifier. The similarity between thyroid and blood repertoires was quantified using the Morisita-Horn index. TCRdb reworked the public reads: Q25 trimming with fastp, MiXCR clone assembly, productive beta chains retained. Identical CDR3 protein sequences are pooled into one entry, listed with their most common genes and DNA. TCRdb's processing, not the authors' own work, is the source of the V and J calls. The sample contains over 450,000 distinct CDR3 sequences, roughly an eighth of them found a single time. The ten biggest clones cover approximately 9.8% of the sample.

A remark on this clonotype: Its specific antigen is unknown. No base-level quality is on record; no much larger clone is a single base apart.

The sequence came from a woman aged 30 to 39 with Graves' ophthalmopathy. Donor details come from another sample of the same person, matched by shared clones. The V gene is TRBV18 and the J gene is TRBJ1-5; a weak D assignment points to TRBD1 (6 bases agree). The sample consisted of blood. The DNA is TGTGCCAGCTCACCTACAGGGCCGGATCAGCCCCAGCATTTT. This encodes CASSPTGPDQPQHF.